This TCR beta chain came from a study of regulatory T cells in long-lasting Graves disease. Study information: Over 5 years of antithyroid drugs with positive TSH receptor antibodies was taken to mean persistent Graves' disease.

The time point: persistent/refractory GD, antithyroid drugs over 5 years with positive TRAb. The TCR library was made from RNA that had been extracted from PBMCs in TRIzol. Construction of TCR beta libraries relied on iRepertoire HTBI primers and on Arm-PCR targeting CDR3 regions. Each CDR3 protein gets one entry after TCRdb re-called the multiplex PCR reads with MiXCR. Of 310,000 or so distinct CDR3 sequences listed, 22% are singletons. From germline, CDR1 is MGHRA and CDR2 YSYEKL. This CDR3 has 17 residues. V lost 2 bases to trimming and J lost 5 bases; unmatched junction nucleotides: 9. J is TRBJ2-2 and V is TRBV4-1; TRBD2 matches at 9 bases. The TCR comes from a female donor with Graves disease. Specimen: peripheral blood mononuclear cells (PBMCs), collected when the disease was refractory, from a patient treated with antithyroid drugs. As DNA, the CDR3 is TGCGCCAGCAGCCAAAGGGTAGCGGGAGTGAGGACCGGGGAGCTGTTTTTT. Its translation: CASSQRVAGVRTGELFF.